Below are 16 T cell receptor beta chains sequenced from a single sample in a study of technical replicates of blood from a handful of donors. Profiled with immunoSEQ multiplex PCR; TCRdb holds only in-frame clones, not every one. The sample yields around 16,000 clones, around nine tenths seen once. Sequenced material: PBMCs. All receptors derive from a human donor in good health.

CDR3 amino acids: CASSRASGSYEQYF. The CDR3 DNA sequence: TGTGCCAGCTCACGGGCTAGCGGGAGTTACGAGCAGTACTTC. The chain carries TRBV18 and TRBJ2-7, with 10 bases identical to TRBD2. Losses at the gene ends were 4 bases for V and 4 bases for J; bases not matched to a gene: 4. CDR3 length equals 14 residues. Germline V gene sequence: CDR1 KGHSH, CDR2 LQKENI.

The CDR3 DNA reads TGTGCCAGCAGTTACTCCCTCGGCGGGAGGGGGTACGAGCAGTACTTC. Amino acid sequence: CASSYSLGGRGYEQYF. The J gene is TRBJ2-7, the V gene TRBV6-5; 9 bases map to TRBD2. Germline V CDR1 and CDR2: MNHEY, SVGAGI. Germline trimming cut 0 bases from V and 4 bases from J; bases unmatched to any gene: 7. The CDR3 sequence is 16 residues long.

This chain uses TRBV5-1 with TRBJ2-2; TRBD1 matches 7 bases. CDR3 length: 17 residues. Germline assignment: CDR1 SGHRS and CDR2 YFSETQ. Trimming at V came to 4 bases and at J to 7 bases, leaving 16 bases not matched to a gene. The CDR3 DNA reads TGCGCCAGCAGCGGGAAGACCACAGGGGCGGTTTTCGGGGAGCTGTTTTTT. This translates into CASSGKTTGAVFGELFF.

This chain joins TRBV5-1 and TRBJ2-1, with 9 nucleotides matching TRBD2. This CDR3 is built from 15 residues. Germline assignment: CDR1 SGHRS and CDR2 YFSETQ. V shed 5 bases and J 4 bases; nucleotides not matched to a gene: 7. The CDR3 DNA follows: TGCGCCAGCAGTTCCGCAACTAGCGGGTACAATGAGCAGTTCTTC. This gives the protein CASSSATSGYNEQFF.

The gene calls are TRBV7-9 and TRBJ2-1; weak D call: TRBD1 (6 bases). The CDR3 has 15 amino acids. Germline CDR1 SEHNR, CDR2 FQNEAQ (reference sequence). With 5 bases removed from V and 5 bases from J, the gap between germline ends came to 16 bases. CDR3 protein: CASSVRGPLDNEQFF. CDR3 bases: TGTGCCAGCAGCGTCAGGGGTCCCCTAGACAATGAGCAGTTCTTC.

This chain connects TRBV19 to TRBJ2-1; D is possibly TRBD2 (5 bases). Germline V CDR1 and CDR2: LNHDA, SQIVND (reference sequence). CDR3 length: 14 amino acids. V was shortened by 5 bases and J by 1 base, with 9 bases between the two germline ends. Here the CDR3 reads CASSSGSSYNEQFF. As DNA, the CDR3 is TGTGCCAGTAGTTCGGGGAGTTCCTACAATGAGCAGTTCTTC. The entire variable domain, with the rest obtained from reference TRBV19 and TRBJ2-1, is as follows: DGGITQSPKYLFRKEGQNVTLSCEQNLNHDAMYWYRQDPGQGLRLIYYSQIVNDFQKGDIAEGYSVSREKKESFPLTVTSAQKNPTAFYLCASSSGSSYNEQFFGPGTRLTVL.

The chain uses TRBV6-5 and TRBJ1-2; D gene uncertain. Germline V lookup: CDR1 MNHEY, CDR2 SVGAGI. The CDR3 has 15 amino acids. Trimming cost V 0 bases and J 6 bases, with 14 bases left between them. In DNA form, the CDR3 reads TGTGCCAGCAGTTACTCGAACCCCCAGGCCGATGGCTACACCTTC. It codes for CASSYSNPQADGYTF.

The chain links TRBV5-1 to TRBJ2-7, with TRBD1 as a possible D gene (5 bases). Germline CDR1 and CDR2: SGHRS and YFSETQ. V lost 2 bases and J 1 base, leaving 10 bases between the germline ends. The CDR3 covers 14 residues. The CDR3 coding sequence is TGCGCCAGCAGCTTCGGTGACAGTTCCTACGAGCAGTACTTC. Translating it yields CASSFGDSSYEQYF.

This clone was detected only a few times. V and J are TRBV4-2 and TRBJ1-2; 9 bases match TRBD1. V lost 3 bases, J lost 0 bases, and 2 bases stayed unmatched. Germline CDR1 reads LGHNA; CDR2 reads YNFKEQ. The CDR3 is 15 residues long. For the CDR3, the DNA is TGTGCCAGCAGCCACGGACAGGGGCCTAACTATGGCTACACCTTC. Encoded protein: CASSHGQGPNYGYTF.

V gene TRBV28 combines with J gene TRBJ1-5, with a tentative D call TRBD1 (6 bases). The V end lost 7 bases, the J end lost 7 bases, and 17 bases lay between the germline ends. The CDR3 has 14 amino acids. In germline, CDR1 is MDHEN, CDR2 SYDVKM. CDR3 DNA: TGTGCCAGCATTACGGGGGGCCTTATCCAGCCCCAGCATTTT. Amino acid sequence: CASITGGLIQPQHF.

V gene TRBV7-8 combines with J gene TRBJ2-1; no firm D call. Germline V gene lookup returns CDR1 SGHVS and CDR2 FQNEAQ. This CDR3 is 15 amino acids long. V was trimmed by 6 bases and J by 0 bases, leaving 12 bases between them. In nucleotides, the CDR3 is TGTGCCAGCAGTTCAGACTGGAGCTCCTACAATGAGCAGTTCTTC. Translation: CASSSDWSSYNEQFF.

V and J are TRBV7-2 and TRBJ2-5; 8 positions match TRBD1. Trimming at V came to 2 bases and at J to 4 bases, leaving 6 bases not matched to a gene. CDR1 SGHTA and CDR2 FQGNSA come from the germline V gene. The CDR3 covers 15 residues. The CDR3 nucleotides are TGTGCCAGCAGCTTATGGACAGGGAGTACAGAGACCCAGTACTTC. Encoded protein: CASSLWTGSTETQYF.

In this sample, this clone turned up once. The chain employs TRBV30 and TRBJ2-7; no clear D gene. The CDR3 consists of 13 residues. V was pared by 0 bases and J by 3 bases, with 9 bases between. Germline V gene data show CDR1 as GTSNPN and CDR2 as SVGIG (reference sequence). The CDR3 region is CAWSVGSSYEQYF. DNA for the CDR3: TGTGCCTGGAGTGTCGGTAGCAGCTACGAGCAGTACTTC.

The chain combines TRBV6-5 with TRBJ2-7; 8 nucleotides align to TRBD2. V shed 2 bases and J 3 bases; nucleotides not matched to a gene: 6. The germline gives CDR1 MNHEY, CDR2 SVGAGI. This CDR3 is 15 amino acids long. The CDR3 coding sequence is TGTGCCAGCAGTTACCCGGGCGGGGGGCGCTACGAGCAGTACTTC. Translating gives CASSYPGGGRYEQYF.

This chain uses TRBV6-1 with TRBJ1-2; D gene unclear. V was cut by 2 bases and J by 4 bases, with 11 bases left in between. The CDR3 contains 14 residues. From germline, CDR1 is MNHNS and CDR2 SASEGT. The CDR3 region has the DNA TGTGCCAGCAGTGAATATGAGGGAAGCTATGGCTACACCTTC. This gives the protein CASSEYEGSYGYTF.

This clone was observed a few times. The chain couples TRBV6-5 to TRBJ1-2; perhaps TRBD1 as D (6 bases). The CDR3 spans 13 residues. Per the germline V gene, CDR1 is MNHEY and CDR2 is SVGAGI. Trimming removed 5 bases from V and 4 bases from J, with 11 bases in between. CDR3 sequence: CASSREQGYGYTF. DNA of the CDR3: TGTGCCAGCAGTCGGGAACAGGGCTATGGCTACACCTTC.